Following are 4 T cell receptor beta chains from one sample sequenced in a study of blood T cell repertoires in COVID-19. Profiling relied on immunoSEQ multiplex PCR, and the TCRdb table lists in-frame clones only, not all of them. Among about 200,000 clones listed, approximately 78% were seen once. Sequencing was performed on peripheral blood. The origin of the receptors is a woman aged 40 to 50 with acute or convalescent COVID-19.

In regard to this clone: Other DNA sequences in the same sample also yield this CDR3. Written as DNA, the CDR3 is TGTGCCAGTAGTATAAGCCCCCCAGGGGGTAATCAGCCCCAGCATTTT. Amino acid sequence: CASSISPPGGNQPQHF. The chain employs TRBV19 and TRBJ1-5; 7 nucleotides match TRBD1. CDR3 size: 16 residues. V gave up 2 bases and J gave up 4 bases; unmatched junction bases: 8. Germline V gene sequence: CDR1 LNHDA, CDR2 SQIVND (reference sequence). The variable domain in full, with the rest retrieved from reference TRBV19 and TRBJ1-5, is DGGITQSPKYLFRKEGQNVTLSCEQNLNHDAMYWYRQDPGQGLRLIYYSQIVNDFQKGDIAEGYSVSREKKESFPLTVTSAQKNPTAFYLCASSISPPGGNQPQHFGDGTRLSIL.

This clone showed up just a few times. The J gene is TRBJ2-7, the V gene TRBV5-1, with 12 bases fitting TRBD2. CDR3 size: 15 residues. Trimming took 4 bases from V and 3 from J; bases not matched to a gene: 5. CDR1 and CDR2 from the germline V gene are SGHRS and YFSETQ. CDR3 bases: TGCGCCAGCAGCCCCCGGACTAGCGGGATCTACGAGCAGTACTTC. This encodes CASSPRTSGIYEQYF.

This chain connects TRBV5-1 to TRBJ2-1, with TRBD2 matching over 9 bases. The CDR3 is 15 residues long. After removal of 2 bases from V and 5 bases from J, the junction contained 5 bases not matched to a gene. Germline assignment: CDR1 SGHRS and CDR2 YFSETQ. The CDR3 here is CASSLVAGENNEQFF. The CDR3 coding sequence is TGCGCCAGCAGCTTAGTAGCGGGAGAGAACAATGAGCAGTTCTTC. The full variable domain, in which reference TRBV5-1 and TRBJ2-1 provide the parts outside the CDR3, is KAGVTQTPRYLIKTRGQQVTLSCSPISGHRSVSWYQQTPGQGLQFLFEYFSETQRNKGNFPGRFSGRQFSNSRSEMNVSTLELGDSALYLCASSLVAGENNEQFFGPGTRLTVL.

This chain connects TRBV6-6 to TRBJ2-7; possible D gene TRBD2, 6 bases. The CDR3 extends over 15 amino acids. Germline V lookup: CDR1 MNHNY, CDR2 SVGAGI (reference sequence). Trimming took 5 bases from V and 3 from J, leaving 17 bases between them. The CDR3: CASSPESGYGYEQYF. CDR3 in DNA: TGTGCCAGCAGTCCCGAAAGCGGGTACGGCTACGAGCAGTACTTC.